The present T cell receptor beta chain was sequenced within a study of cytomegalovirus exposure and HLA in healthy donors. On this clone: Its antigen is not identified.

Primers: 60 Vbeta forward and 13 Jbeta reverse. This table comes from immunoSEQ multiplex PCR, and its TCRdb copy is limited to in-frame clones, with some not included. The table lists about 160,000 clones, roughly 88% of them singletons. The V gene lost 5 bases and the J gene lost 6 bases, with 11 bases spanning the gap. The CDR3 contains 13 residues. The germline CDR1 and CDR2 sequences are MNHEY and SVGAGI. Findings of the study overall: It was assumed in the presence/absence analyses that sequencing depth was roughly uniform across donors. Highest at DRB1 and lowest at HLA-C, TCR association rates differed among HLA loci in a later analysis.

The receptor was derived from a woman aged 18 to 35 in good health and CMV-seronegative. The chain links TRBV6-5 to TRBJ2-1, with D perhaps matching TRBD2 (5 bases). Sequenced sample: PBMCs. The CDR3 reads CASSKPGSNEQFF. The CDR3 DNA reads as TGTGCCAGCAGTAAACCGGGATCCAATGAGCAGTTCTTC.